This T cell receptor beta chain was captured in a study of monozygotic twins with inflammatory bowel disease. Regarding the study as a whole: Repertoire similarity did not differ between concordant and discordant twins, possibly owing to limited power.

As to this clonotype: As yet, its antigen is unknown.

Template switching appended UMIs that held a 6-nucleotide sample barcode. TCRdb reprocessed the 5' RACE reads and keeps a single row for each CDR3 protein, giving no DNA. This listing includes hundreds of thousands of distinct CDR3 sequences. This clonotype originated in a human donor with ulcerative colitis or Crohn's disease, or a healthy co-twin of an affected twin (not recorded which). Sequencing was done on a sample of blood.

CDR3 sequence reads: CARGTASSYNEQFF. The gene calls are TRBV2 and TRBJ2-1. The germline V gene encodes CDR1 SNHLY and CDR2 FYNNEI. CDR3 length equals 14 residues.